This is a list of T cell receptor beta chains from one sample in a study of T cell responses to AZD1222 COVID-19 vaccine. The protocol was immunoSEQ multiplex PCR, while the TCRdb copy is restricted to in-frame clones and leaves out a portion. Counted here are almost 65,000 clones, 84% occurring once; the ten biggest clones make up roughly 7.3%. The sample consisted of peripheral blood, taken on day 0 of AZD1222 vaccination. These receptors were collected from an adult in good health. Each CDR3 is given with its conserved first and last residue. Not every row has a clone size; where given, it reads once, few, many or a size class.

v_call: TRBV6-5
j_call: TRBJ2-7
clone_size: NA
cdr3_aa: CASSSDRHEQYF

v_call: TRBV3-1/TRBV3-2
j_call: TRBJ2-7
clone_size: NA
cdr3_aa: CASSPRDSYEQYF

v_call: TRBV13
j_call: TRBJ1-2
clone_size: NA
cdr3_aa: CASSPAGDYGYTF

v_call: TRBV7-9
j_call: TRBJ2-1
clone_size: NA
cdr3_aa: CASSAGGPSYNEQFF

v_call: TRBV2
j_call: TRBJ1-5
clone_size: few
cdr3_aa: CASSGGNQPQHF

v_call: TRBV13
j_call: TRBJ1-1
clone_size: few
cdr3_aa: CASSFTGAEAFF

v_call: TRBV29-1
j_call: TRBJ2-2
clone_size: NA
cdr3_aa: CSVETGWTGELFF

v_call: TRBV19
j_call: TRBJ1-5
clone_size: NA
cdr3_aa: CASSSSYTGGEGGNQPQHF

v_call: TRBV14
j_call: TRBJ1-1
clone_size: NA
cdr3_aa: CASSQDMRMNTEAFF

v_call: TRBV7-7
j_call: TRBJ2-1
clone_size: NA
cdr3_aa: CASSPLQALRNEQFF

v_call: TRBV12-3/TRBV12-4
j_call: TRBJ1-6
clone_size: NA
cdr3_aa: CASSWADSPLHF

v_call: TRBV25-1
j_call: TRBJ2-5
clone_size: NA
cdr3_aa: CASRDRGRETQYF

v_call: TRBV19
j_call: TRBJ2-7
clone_size: NA
cdr3_aa: CASSIGGPGELEQYF

v_call: TRBV5-1
j_call: TRBJ2-3
clone_size: few
cdr3_aa: CASSAGDRETDTQYF

v_call: TRBV11-3
j_call: TRBJ2-1
clone_size: NA
cdr3_aa: CASSLDTGGRYNEQFF

v_call: TRBV7-6
j_call: TRBJ1-6
clone_size: once
cdr3_aa: CASSLAARSNSPLHF

v_call: TRBV29-1
j_call: TRBJ1-3
clone_size: few
cdr3_aa: CSVESVLGNTIYF

v_call: TRBV5-6
j_call: TRBJ1-2
clone_size: NA
cdr3_aa: CASSPAGQSYGYTF

v_call: TRBV24-1
j_call: TRBJ1-5
clone_size: NA
cdr3_aa: CATSDPDQPQHF

v_call: TRBV5-1
j_call: TRBJ2-1
clone_size: NA
cdr3_aa: CASSVRDRGYNEQFF

v_call: TRBV13
j_call: TRBJ1-3
clone_size: NA
cdr3_aa: CASSPPYSGNTIYF

v_call: TRBV30
j_call: TRBJ2-7
clone_size: NA
cdr3_aa: CAWSVGGFNEQYF

v_call: TRBV2
j_call: TRBJ2-3
clone_size: NA
cdr3_aa: CASTRLGTDTQYF

v_call: TRBV27
j_call: TRBJ1-2
clone_size: NA
cdr3_aa: CASSLQGAKYGYTF

v_call: TRBV3-1/TRBV3-2
j_call: TRBJ1-6
clone_size: NA
cdr3_aa: CASSQLDTSSPLHF

v_call: TRBV5-1
j_call: TRBJ2-2
clone_size: NA
cdr3_aa: CASSEDRVGTGELFF

v_call: TRBV7-9
j_call: TRBJ2-4
clone_size: NA
cdr3_aa: CASSAHPLGLGIQYF

v_call: TRBV30
j_call: TRBJ2-1
clone_size: NA
cdr3_aa: CAWKEVSSYNEQFF

v_call: TRBV11-2
j_call: TRBJ2-7
clone_size: NA
cdr3_aa: CASSSTGTARYEQYF